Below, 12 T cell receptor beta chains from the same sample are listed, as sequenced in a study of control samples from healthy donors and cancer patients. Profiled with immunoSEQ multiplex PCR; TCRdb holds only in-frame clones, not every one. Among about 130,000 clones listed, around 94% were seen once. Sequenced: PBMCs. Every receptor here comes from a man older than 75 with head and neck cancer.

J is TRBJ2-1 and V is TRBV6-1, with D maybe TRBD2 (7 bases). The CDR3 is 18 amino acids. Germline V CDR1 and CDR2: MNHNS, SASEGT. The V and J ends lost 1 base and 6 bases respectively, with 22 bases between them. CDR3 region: CASSEVGLGGGGSNEQFF. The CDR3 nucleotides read TGTGCCAGCAGTGAAGTGGGGTTGGGGGGCGGCGGGAGCAATGAGCAGTTCTTC.

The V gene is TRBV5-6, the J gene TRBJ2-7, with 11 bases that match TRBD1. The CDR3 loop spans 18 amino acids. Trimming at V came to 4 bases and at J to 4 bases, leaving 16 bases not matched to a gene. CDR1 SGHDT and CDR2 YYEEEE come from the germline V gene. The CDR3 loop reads CASSVRTGGVRLRYEQYF. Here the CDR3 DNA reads TGTGCCAGCAGCGTAAGGACAGGGGGCGTCAGGCTTCGGTACGAGCAGTACTTC.

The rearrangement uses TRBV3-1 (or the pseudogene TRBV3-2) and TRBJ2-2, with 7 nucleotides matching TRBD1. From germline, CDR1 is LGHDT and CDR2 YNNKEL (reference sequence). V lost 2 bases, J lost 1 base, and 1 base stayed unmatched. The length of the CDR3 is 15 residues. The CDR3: CASSQWTGNTGELFF. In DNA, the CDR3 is TGTGCCAGCAGCCAATGGACAGGGAACACCGGGGAGCTGTTTTTT.

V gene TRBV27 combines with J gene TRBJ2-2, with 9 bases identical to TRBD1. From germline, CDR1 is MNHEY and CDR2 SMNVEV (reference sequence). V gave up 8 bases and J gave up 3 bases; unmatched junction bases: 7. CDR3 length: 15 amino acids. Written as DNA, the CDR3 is TGTGCCAGCTCGGACAGGGGATACTACACCGGGGAGCTGTTTTTT. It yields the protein CASSDRGYYTGELFF.

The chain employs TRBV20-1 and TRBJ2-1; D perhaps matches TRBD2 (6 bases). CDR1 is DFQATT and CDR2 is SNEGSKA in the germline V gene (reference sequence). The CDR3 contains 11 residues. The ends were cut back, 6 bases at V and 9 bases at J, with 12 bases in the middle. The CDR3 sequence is CSAWRASEQFF. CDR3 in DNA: TGCAGTGCCTGGAGGGCCTCTGAGCAGTTCTTC.

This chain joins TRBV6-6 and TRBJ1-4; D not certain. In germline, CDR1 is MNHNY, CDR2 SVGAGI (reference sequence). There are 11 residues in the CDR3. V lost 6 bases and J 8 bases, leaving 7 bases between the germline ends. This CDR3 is CASSREEKLFF. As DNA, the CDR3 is TGTGCCAGCAGCCGAGAAGAAAAACTGTTTTTT.

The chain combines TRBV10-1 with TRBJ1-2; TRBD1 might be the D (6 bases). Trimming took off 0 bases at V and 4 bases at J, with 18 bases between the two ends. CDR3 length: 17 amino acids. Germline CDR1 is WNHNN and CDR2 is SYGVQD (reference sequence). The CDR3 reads CASSESIRGAFPYGYTF. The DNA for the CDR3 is TGCGCCAGCAGTGAGTCGATTAGGGGGGCGTTTCCCTATGGCTACACCTTC.

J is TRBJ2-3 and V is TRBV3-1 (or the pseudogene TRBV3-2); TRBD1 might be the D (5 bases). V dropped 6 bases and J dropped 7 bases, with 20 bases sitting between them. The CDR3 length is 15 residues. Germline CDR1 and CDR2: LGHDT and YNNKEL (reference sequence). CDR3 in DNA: TGTGCCAGCAGTGAAGGGGTCCTGAGTGTATATACGCAGTATTTT. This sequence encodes CASSEGVLSVYTQYF.

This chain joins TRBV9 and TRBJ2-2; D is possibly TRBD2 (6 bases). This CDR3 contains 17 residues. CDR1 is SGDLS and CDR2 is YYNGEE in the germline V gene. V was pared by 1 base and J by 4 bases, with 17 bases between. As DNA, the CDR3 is TGTGCCAGCAGCGTACATCTCCGACTAGACGGCACCGGGGAGCTGTTTTTT. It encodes CASSVHLRLDGTGELFF.

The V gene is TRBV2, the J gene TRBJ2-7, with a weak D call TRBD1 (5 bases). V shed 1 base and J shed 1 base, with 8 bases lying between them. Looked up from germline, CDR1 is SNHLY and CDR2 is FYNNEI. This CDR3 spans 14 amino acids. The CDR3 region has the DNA TGTGCCAGCAGTGAAGGGGGCAGATCCTACGAGCAGTACTTC. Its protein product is CASSEGGRSYEQYF.

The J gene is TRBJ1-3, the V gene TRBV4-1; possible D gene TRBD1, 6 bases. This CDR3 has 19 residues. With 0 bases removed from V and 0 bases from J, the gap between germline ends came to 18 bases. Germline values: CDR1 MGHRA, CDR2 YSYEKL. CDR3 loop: CASSQDLTGGPFSGNTIYF. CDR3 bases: TGCGCCAGCAGCCAAGATCTTACGGGGGGGCCCTTCTCTGGAAACACCATATATTTT.

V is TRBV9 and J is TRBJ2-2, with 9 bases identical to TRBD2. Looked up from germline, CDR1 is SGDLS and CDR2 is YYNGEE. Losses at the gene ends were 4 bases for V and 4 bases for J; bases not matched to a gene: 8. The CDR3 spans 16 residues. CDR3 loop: CASSQQAGGVTGELFF. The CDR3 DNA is TGTGCCAGCAGCCAGCAGGCGGGAGGGGTCACCGGGGAGCTGTTTTTT.